The 3 T cell receptor beta chains presented below share a single source sample, sequenced in a study of blood T cell repertoires in COVID-19. Sequencing used immunoSEQ multiplex PCR; TCRdb keeps in-frame clones, though not all of them. The sample has around 160,000 clones; 80% to 90% are singletons. The material sequenced was peripheral blood. These receptors were taken from a man in his sixties with acute or convalescent COVID-19.

In this sample, this clone turned up many times. This chain joins TRBV9 and TRBJ2-1; 13 bases align to TRBD2. Germline V gene data show CDR1 as SGDLS and CDR2 as YYNGEE. The CDR3 contains 16 residues. The V segment lost 4 bases and the J segment 9 bases; nucleotides outside the gene matches: 10. CDR3 region: CASSLTGTSGKGEQFF. In DNA, the CDR3 is TGTGCCAGCAGCCTAACCGGGACTAGCGGGAAGGGTGAGCAGTTCTTC.

The genes are TRBV5-1 and TRBJ2-1; D unclear. CDR3 length: 15 residues. CDR1 is SGHRS, CDR2 YFSETQ, per germline. Trimming removed 0 bases at V and 1 base at J, with 8 bases between. CDR3 in DNA: TGCGCCAGCAGCTTGGCTCTTATATCCTACAATGAGCAGTTCTTC. This codes for CASSLALISYNEQFF.

The genes are TRBV2 and TRBJ1-1, with D tentatively TRBD1 (6 bases). CDR1 and CDR2 (germline): SNHLY, FYNNEI. V lost 6 bases and J 12 bases, leaving 14 bases between the germline ends. This CDR3 comprises 11 residues. DNA for the CDR3: TGTGCCAGCAGCCAGGGGTTTGTAACTTTCTTT. Protein sequence: CASSQGFVTFF.